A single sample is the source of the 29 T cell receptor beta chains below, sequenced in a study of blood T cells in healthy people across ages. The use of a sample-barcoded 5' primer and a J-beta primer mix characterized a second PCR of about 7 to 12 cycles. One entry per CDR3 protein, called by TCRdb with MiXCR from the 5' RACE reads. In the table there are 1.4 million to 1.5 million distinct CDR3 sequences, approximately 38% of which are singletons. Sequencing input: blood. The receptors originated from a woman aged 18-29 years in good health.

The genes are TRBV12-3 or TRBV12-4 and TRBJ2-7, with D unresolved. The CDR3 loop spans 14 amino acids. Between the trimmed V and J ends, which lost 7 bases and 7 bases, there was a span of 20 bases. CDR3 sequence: CASTRQLPRNEQYF. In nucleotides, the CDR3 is TGTGCCAGCACCCGGCAACTACCTAGGAATGAGCAGTACTTC.

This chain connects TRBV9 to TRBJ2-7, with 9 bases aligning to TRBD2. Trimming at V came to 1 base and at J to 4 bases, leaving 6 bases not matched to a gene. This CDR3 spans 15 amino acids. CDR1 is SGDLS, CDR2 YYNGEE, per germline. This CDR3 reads CASSVSGGTGYEQYF. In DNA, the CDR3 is TGTGCCAGCAGCGTAAGCGGGGGGACCGGGTACGAGCAGTACTTC.

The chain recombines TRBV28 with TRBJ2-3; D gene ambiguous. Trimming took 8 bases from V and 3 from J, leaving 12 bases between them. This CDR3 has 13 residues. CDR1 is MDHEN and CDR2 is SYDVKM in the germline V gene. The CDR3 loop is CASRRSETDTQYF. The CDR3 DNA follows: TGTGCCAGCCGCCGGTCGGAAACAGATACGCAGTATTTT.

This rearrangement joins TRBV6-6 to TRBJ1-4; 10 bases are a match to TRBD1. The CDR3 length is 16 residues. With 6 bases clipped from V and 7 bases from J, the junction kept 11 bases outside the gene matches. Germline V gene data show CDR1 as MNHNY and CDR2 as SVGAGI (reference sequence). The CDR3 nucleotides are TGTGCCAGCAGCTCTTCGGACAGGGGGACAAGTGAAAAACTGTTTTTT. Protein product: CASSSSDRGTSEKLFF.

The DNA for the CDR3 is TGCGCCAGCAGCGCAACCATCAATGAGCAGTTCTTC. Protein: CASSATINEQFF. The J gene is TRBJ2-1, the V gene TRBV5-1; D is undetermined. Germline values: CDR1 SGHRS, CDR2 YFSETQ. The CDR3 loop spans 12 amino acids. Trimming left V 4 bases short and J 6 bases short, with 8 bases between.

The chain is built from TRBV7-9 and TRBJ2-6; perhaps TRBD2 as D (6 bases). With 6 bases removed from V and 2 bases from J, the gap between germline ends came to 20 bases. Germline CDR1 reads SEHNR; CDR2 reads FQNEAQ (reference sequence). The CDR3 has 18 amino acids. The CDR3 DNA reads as TGTGCCAGCAGGGGGACTGGACGAGGACCTCCTGGGGCCAACGTCCTGACTTTC. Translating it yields CASRGTGRGPPGANVLTF.

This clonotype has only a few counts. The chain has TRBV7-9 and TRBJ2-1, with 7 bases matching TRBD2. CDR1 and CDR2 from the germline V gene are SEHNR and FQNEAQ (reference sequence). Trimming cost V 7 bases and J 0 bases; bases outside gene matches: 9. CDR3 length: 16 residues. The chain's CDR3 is CASNGGLGSSYNEQFF. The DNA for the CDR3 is TGTGCCAGCAACGGGGGGTTGGGGTCCTCCTACAATGAGCAGTTCTTC.

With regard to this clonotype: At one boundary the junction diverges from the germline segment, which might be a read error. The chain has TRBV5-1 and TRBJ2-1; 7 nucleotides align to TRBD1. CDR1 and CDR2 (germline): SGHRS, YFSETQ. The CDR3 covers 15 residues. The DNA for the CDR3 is TGCGCCGGCAGCCCCGGACAGGATTCCTACAATGAGCAGTTCTTC. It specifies CAGSPGQDSYNEQFF. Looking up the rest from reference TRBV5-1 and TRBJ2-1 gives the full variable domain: KAGVTQTPRYLIKTRGQQVTLSCSPISGHRSVSWYQQTPGQGLQFLFEYFSETQRNKGNFPGRFSGRQFSNSRSEMNVSTLELGDSALYLCAGSPGQDSYNEQFFGPGTRLTVL.

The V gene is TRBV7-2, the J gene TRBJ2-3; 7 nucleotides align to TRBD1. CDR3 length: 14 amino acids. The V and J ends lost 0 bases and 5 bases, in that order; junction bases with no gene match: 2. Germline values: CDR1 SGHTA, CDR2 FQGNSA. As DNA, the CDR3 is TGTGCCAGCAGCTTAGCCCGACAGGGAGATACGCAGTATTTT. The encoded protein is CASSLARQGDTQYF.

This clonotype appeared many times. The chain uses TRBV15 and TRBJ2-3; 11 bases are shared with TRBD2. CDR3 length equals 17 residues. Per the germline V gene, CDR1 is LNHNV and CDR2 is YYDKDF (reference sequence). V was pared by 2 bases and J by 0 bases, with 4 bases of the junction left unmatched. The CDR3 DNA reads TGTGCCACCAGCAGATCCAGACTAGCGGGAAGCACAGATACGCAGTATTTT. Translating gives CATSRSRLAGSTDTQYF.

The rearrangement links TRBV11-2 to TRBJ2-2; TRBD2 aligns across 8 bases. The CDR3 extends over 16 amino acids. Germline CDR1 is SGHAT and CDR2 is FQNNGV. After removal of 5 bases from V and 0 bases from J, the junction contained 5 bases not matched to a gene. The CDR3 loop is CASSGPGGPNTGELFF. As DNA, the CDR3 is TGTGCCAGCAGCGGCCCGGGGGGGCCGAACACCGGGGAGCTGTTTTTT.

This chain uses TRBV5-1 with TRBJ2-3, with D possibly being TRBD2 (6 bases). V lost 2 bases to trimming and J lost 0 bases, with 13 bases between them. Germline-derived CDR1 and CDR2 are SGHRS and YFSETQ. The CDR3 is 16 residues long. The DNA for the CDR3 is TGCGCCAGCAGCTTCACTCGGGGGTCTAGCACAGATACGCAGTATTTT. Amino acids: CASSFTRGSSTDTQYF.

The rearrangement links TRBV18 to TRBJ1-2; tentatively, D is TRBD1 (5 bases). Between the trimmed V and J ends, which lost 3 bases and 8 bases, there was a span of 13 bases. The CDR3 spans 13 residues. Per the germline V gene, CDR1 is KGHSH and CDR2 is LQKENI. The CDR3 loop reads CASSPQGGEGYTF. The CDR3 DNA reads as TGTGCCAGCTCACCTCAGGGAGGGGAAGGCTACACCTTC.

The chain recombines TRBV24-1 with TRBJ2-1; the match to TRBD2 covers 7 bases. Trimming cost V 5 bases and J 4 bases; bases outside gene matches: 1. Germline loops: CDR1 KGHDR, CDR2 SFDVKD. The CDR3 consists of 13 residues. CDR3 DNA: TGTGCCACCAGTGCAGCGGGGTACAATGAGCAGTTCTTC. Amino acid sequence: CATSAAGYNEQFF.

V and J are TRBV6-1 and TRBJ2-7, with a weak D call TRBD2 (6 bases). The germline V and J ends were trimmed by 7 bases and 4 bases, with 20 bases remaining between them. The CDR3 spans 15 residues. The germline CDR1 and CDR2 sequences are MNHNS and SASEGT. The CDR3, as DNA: TGTGCCAGCATGATTCGAGGCGGGATTAGATACGAGCAGTACTTC. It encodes CASMIRGGIRYEQYF.

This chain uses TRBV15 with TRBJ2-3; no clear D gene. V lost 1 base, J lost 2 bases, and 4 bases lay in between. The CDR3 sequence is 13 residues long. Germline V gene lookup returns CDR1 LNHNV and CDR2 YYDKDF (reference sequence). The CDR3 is CATSRAVTDTQYF. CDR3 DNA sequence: TGTGCCACCAGCAGAGCGGTCACAGATACGCAGTATTTT.

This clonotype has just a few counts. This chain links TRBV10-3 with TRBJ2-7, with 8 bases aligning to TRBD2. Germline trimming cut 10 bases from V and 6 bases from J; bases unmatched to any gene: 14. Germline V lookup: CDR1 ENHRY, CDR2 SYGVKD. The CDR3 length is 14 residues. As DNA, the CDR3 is TGTGCCACCCGGGCAATAGCGGGGTCGAGCGAGCAGTACTTC. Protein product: CATRAIAGSSEQYF.

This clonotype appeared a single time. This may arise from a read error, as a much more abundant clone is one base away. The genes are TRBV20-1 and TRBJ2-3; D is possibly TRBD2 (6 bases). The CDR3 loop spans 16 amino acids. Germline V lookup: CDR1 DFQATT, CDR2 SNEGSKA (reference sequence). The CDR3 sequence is CGARAGLKGRTDTQYF. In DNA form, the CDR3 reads TGCGGTGCTAGGGCGGGACTCAAAGGACGCACAGATACGCAGTATTTT.

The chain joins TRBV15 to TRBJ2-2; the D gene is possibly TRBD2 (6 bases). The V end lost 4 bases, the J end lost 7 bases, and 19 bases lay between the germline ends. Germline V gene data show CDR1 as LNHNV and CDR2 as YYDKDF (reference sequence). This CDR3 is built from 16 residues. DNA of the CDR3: TGTGCCACCAGCAACAGAGATGGGGGGTTGAGCGGGGAGCTGTTTTTT. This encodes CATSNRDGGLSGELFF.

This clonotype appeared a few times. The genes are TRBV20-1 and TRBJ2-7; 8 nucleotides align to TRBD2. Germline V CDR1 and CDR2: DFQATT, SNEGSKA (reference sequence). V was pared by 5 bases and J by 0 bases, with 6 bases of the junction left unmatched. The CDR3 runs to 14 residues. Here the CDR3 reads CSADSGSSSYEQYF. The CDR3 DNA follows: TGCAGTGCTGACAGCGGGAGTAGCTCCTACGAGCAGTACTTC.

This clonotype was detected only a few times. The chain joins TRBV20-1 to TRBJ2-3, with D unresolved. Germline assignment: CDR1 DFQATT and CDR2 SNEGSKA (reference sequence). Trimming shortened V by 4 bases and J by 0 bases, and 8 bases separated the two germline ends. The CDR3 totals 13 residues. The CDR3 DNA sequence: TGCAGTGCTACCGACCGAAGCACAGATACGCAGTATTTT. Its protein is CSATDRSTDTQYF.

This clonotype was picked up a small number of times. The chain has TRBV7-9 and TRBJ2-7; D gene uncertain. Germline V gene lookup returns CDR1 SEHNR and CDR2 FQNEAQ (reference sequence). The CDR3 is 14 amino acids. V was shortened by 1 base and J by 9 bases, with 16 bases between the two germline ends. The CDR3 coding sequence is TGTGCCAGCAGCTTAGACAGCTTTCGGACGGGGCAGTACTTC. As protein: CASSLDSFRTGQYF.

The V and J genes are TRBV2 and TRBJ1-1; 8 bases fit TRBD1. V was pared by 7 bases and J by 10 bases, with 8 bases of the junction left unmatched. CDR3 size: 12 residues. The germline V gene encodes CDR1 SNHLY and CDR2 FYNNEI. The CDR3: CASNKDRDAAFF. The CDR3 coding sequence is TGTGCCAGCAATAAGGACAGGGATGCAGCTTTCTTT.

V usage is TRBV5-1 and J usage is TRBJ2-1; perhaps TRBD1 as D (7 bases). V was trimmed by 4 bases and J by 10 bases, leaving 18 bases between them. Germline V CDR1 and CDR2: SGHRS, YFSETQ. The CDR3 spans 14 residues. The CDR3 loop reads CASSGGTVSYEQFF. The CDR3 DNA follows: TGCGCCAGCAGCGGCGGGACAGTGTCCTACGAGCAGTTCTTC.

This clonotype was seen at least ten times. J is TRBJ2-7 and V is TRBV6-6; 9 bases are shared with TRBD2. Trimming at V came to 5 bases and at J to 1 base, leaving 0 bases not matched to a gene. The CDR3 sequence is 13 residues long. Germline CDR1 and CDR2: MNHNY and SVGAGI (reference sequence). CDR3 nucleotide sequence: TGTGCCAGCAGTGCGGGAGGGTCCTACGAGCAGTACTTC. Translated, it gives CASSAGGSYEQYF.

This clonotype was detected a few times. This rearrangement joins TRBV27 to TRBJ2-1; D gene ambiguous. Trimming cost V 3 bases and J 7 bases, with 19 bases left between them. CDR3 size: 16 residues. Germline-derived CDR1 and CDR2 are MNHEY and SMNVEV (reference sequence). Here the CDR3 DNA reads TGTGCCAGCAGTTTGGGCGTAGTTTTATATAGGAATGAGCAGTTCTTC. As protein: CASSLGVVLYRNEQFF.

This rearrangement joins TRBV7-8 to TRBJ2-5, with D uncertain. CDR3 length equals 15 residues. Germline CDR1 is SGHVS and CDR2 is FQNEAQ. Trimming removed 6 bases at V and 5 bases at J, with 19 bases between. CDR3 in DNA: TGTGCCAGCAGTAAGGCTAGACTCCCGAGGGAGACCCAGTACTTC. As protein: CASSKARLPRETQYF.

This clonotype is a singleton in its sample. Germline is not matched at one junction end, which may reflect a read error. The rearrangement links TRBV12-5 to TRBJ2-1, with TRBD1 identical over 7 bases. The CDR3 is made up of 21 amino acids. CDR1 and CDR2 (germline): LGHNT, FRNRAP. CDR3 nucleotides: TGTACTAGTGGTTTGGTAATAGGACAGGATACTCCATCTAGCTCCTACAATGAGCAGTTCTTC. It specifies CTSGLVIGQDTPSSSYNEQFF.

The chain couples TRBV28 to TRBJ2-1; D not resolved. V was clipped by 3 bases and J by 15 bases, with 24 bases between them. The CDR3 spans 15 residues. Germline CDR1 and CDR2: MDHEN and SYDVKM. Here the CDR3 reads CASSLRPPTMSSPFF. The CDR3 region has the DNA TGTGCCAGCAGTTTGCGCCCCCCTACAATGAGCAGTCCGTTCTTC.